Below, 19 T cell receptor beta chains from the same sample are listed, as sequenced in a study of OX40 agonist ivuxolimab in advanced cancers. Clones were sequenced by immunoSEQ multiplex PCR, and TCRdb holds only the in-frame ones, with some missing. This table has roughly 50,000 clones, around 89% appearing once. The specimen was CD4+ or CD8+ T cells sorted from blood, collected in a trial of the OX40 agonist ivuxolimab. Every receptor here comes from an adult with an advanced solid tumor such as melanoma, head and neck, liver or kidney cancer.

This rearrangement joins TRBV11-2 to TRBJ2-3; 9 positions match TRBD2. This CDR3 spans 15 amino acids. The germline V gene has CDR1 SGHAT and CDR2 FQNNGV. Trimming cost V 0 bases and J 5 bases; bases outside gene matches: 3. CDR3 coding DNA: TGTGCCAGCAGCTTAGATGTTAGCGGGGGAGATACGCAGTATTTT. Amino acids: CASSLDVSGGDTQYF. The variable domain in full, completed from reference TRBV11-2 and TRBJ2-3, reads EAGVAQSPRYKIIEKRQSVAFWCNPISGHATLYWYQQILGQGPKLLIQFQNNGVVDDSQLPKDRFSAERLKGVDSTLKIQPAKLEDSAVYLCASSLDVSGGDTQYFGPGTRLTVL.

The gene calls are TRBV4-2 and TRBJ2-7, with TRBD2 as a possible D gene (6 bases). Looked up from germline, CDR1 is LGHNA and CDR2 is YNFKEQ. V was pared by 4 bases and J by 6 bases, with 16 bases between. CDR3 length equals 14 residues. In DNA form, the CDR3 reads TGTGCCAGCAGCCCTCCCGGGACTCCCGGCGAGCAGTACTTC. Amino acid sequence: CASSPPGTPGEQYF.

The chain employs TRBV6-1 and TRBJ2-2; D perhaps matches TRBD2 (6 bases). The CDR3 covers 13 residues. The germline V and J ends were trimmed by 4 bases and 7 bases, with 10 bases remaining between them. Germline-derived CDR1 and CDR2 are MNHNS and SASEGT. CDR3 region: CASSAGLSGELFF. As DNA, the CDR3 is TGTGCCAGCAGTGCCGGACTAAGCGGGGAGCTGTTTTTT.

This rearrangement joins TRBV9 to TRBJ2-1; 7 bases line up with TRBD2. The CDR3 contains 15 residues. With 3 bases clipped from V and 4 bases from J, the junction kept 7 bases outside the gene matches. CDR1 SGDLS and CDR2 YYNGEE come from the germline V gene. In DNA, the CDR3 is TGTGCCAGCAGCGCCCGGGGAGCGGGGTACAATGAGCAGTTCTTC. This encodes CASSARGAGYNEQFF.

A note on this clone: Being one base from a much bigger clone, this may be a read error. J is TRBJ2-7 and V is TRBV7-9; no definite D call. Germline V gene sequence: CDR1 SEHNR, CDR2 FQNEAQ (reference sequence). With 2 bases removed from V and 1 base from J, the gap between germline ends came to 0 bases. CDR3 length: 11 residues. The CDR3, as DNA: TGTGCCAGCAGCTTATCCTACGAGCAGTACTTC. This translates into CASSLSYEQYF.

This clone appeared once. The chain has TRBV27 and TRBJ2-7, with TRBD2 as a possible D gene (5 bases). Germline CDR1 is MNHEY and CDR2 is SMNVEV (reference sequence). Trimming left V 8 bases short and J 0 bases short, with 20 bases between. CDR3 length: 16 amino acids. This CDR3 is CASGPDSSGSSYEQYF. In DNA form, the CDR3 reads TGTGCCAGCGGCCCTGATTCCTCGGGGTCCTCCTACGAGCAGTACTTC.

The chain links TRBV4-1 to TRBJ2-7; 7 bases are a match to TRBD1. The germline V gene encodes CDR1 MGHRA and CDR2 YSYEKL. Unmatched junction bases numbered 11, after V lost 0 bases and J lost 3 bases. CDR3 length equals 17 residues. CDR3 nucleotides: TGCGCCAGCAGCCAAGATAAAGGTGGGACAGTGGGCTACGAGCAGTACTTC. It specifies CASSQDKGGTVGYEQYF.

The CDR3 region has the DNA TGTGCCAGTAGTATAGGATTAGCGGGAGGAGAGACCGGGGAGCTGTTTTTT. It codes for CASSIGLAGGETGELFF. The genes are TRBV19 and TRBJ2-2; 10 positions match TRBD2. Looked up from germline, CDR1 is LNHDA and CDR2 is SQIVND (reference sequence). The CDR3 is 17 residues long. J gave up 5 bases and V 1 base, and 7 bases lay outside the gene matches.

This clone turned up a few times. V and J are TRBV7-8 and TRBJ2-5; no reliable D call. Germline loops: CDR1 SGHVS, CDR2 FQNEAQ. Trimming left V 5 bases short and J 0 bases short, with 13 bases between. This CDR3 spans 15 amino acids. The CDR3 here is CASSPGWGYQETQYF. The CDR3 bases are TGTGCCAGCAGCCCAGGATGGGGTTACCAAGAGACCCAGTACTTC.

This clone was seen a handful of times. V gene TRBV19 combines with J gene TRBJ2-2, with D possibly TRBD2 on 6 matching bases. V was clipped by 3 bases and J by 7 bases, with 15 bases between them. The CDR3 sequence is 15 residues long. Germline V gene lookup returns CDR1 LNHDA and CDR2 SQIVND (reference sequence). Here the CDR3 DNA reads TGTGCCAGTAGTATTCCCTTCCAGGGACTCGGGGAGCTGTTTTTT. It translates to CASSIPFQGLGELFF.

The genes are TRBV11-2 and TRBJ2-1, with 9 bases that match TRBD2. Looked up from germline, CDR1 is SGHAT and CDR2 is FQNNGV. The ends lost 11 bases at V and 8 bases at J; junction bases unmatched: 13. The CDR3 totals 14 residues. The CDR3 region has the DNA TGTGCCTGCCGGGTAGCGGGAGTAGGACATGAGCAGTTCTTC. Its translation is CACRVAGVGHEQFF.

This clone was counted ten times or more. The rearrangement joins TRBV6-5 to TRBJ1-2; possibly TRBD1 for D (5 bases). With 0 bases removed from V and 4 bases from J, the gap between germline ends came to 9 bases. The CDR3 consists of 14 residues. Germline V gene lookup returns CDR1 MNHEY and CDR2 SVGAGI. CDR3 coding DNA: TGTGCCAGCAGTTACTCGGGGGATGGCTATGGCTACACCTTC. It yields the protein CASSYSGDGYGYTF.

CDR3 amino acids: CASSPLTLNTGELFF. Here the CDR3 DNA reads TGCGCCAGCAGCCCGTTGACTCTGAACACCGGGGAGCTGTTTTTT. The rearrangement links TRBV4-1 to TRBJ2-2; no definite D call. V lost 4 bases, J lost 1 base, and 10 bases lay in between. Germline V gene data show CDR1 as MGHRA and CDR2 as YSYEKL. This CDR3 spans 15 amino acids.

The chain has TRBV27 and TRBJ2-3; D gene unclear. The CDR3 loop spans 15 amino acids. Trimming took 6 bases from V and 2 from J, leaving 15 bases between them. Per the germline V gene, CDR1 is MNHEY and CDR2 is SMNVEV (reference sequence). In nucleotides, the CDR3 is TGTGCCAGCAGACCACCGACGAGCTACACAGATACGCAGTATTTT. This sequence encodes CASRPPTSYTDTQYF.

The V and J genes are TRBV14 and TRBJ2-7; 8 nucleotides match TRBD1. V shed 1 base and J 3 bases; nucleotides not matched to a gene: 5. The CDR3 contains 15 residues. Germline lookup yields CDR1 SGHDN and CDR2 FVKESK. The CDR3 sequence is CASSQGQGFNYEQYF. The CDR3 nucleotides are TGTGCCAGCAGCCAAGGACAGGGGTTTAACTACGAGCAGTACTTC.

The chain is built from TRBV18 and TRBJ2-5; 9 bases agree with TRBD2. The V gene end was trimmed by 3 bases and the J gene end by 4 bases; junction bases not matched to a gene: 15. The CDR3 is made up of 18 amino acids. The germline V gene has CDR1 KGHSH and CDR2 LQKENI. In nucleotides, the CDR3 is TGTGCCAGCTCACCCCCCCTCCCCCCGCGGGAGGGCCGAGAGACCCAGTACTTC. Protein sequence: CASSPPLPPREGRETQYF.

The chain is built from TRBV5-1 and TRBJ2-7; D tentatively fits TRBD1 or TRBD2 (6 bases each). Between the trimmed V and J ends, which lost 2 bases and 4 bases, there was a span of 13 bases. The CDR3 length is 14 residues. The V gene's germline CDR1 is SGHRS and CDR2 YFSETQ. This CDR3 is CASSFSGAGYEQYF. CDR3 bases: TGCGCCAGCAGCTTTTCGGGGGCTGGGTACGAGCAGTACTTC.

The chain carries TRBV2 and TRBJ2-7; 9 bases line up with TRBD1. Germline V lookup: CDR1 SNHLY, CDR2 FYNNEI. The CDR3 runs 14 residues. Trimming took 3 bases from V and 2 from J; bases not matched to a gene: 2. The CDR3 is CASSETGGPYEQYF. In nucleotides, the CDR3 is TGTGCCAGCAGTGAGACAGGGGGGCCCTACGAGCAGTACTTC.

The CDR3 is CASSEWKGISGNTIYF. The CDR3 DNA reads as TGTGCCAGCAGTGAATGGAAGGGGATCTCTGGAAACACCATATATTTT. The rearrangement links TRBV2 to TRBJ1-3; D is possibly TRBD1 (5 bases). Trimming shortened V by 2 bases and J by 0 bases, and 11 bases separated the two germline ends. This CDR3 has 16 residues. Germline V gives CDR1 SNHLY, CDR2 FYNNEI.